These T cell receptor beta chains were read from a single sample in a study of T cells in Graves' hyperthyroidism and ophthalmopathy. In TCRdb, the multiplex PCR reads were re-called with MiXCR into one record per CDR3 protein. The sample has some 510,000 distinct CDR3 sequences; 20% are singletons. Material: blood. These receptors all stem from a man between 18 and 29 years old with Graves' hyperthyroidism. Each CDR3 is given with its conserved first and last residue. D genes are given only for firm matches. Size tells how often a clone was seen (once, few, many) or the class of an expanded clone, and some rows leave it out.

>TRBV6-5|TRBJ1-2|-|-
TGTGCCAGCAGTTACGGGGGACCAGGGTACTATGGCTACACCTTC
CASSYGGPGYYGYTF
>TRBV12-3/TRBV12-4|TRBJ1-5|TRBD1|-
TGTGCCAGCCTAGGACAGGTCCCTCAGCCCCAGCATTTT
CASLGQVPQPQHF
>TRBV12-3/TRBV12-4|TRBJ1-2|-|many
TGTGCCAGCAGTTCCTTCACACTGTACACCTTC
CASSSFTLYTF
>TRBV5-1|TRBJ1-3|-|few
TGCGCCAGCAGCCCGGGACATCCTGGAAACACCATATATTTT
CASSPGHPGNTIYF
>TRBV19|TRBJ1-1|-|-
TGTGCCAGTAGTTTCACAGGGCTGAACACTGAAGCTTTCTTT
CASSFTGLNTEAFF
>TRBV12-3/TRBV12-4|TRBJ1-5|-|few
TGTGCCAGCAGCTTTGACCCAGGGGAAAACGGGCAGCCCCAGCATTTT
CASSFDPGENGQPQHF
>TRBV20-1|TRBJ1-1|-|many
TGCAGTGCTAGAGACGGGAACTTCATGAACACTGAAGCTTTCTTT
CSARDGNFMNTEAFF
>TRBV6-1|TRBJ2-2|TRBD2|-
TGTGCCAGCGGACTAGCGTTGAACACCGGGGAGCTGTTTTTT
CASGLALNTGELFF
>TRBV27|TRBJ1-5|-|many
TGTGCCAGCAGCAAGATCAATCAGCCCCAGCATTTT
CASSKINQPQHF
>TRBV20-1|TRBJ1-2|-|many
TGCAGTGCTAGGCCCAAGGGAGACTATGGCTACACCTTC
CSARPKGDYGYTF
>TRBV12-3/TRBV12-4|TRBJ1-5|TRBD1|many
TGTGCCAGCAGTACCGGGACAGGGGGCGAACAGCCCCAGCATTTT
CASSTGTGGEQPQHF
>TRBV5-1|TRBJ1-1|-|many
TGCGCCAGCAGCCCAGGACGGCAGAACACTGAAGCTTTCTTT
CASSPGRQNTEAFF
>TRBV12-3/TRBV12-4|TRBJ2-7|-|-
TGTGCCAGCAGTTTTGGTGATTACTACGAGCAGTACTTC
CASSFGDYYEQYF
>TRBV28|TRBJ2-7|TRBD2|many
TGTGCCAGCAGTTTAGAACCTAGCGGGGGCTACGAGCAGTACTTC
CASSLEPSGGYEQYF
>TRBV19|TRBJ1-1|-|many
TGTGCCAGTAGTATAGTGGTCGGCGGAGAAGCTTTCTTT
CASSIVVGGEAFF
>TRBV12-3/TRBV12-4|TRBJ1-3|-|many
TGTGCCAGCAGTTTAGCCCACATGAGGGGAAACACCATATATTTT
CASSLAHMRGNTIYF
>TRBV27|TRBJ1-1|TRBD1|many
TGTGCCAGCAGTTTGCGAGGGGGCATGAACACTGAAGCTTTCTTT
CASSLRGGMNTEAFF
>TRBV19|TRBJ1-1|-|many
TGTGCCAGTAGTCCCACGGGAGGGTTCGCTGAAGCTTTCTTT
CASSPTGGFAEAFF
>TRBV12-3/TRBV12-4|TRBJ1-3|-|many
TGTGCCAGCAGATCCGGCAGACCTGGAAACACCATATATTTT
CASRSGRPGNTIYF
>TRBV28|TRBJ2-7|TRBD1|many
TGTGCCAGCAGGGTACCGGGACAGGGGAACGAGCAGTACTTC
CASRVPGQGNEQYF
>TRBV11-2|TRBJ2-7|TRBD1|-
TGTGCCAGCAGCTTAGGGTTTTCAGGACAGGGTTACGAGCAGTACTTC
CASSLGFSGQGYEQYF
>TRBV28|TRBJ1-1|-|many
TGTGCCAGCAGTTTAACGGGGTGGAACACTGAAGCTTTCTTT
CASSLTGWNTEAFF
>TRBV12-3/TRBV12-4|TRBJ2-7|TRBD1|-
TGTGCCAGCAGTCCGCAGGGGGCTCCCTACGAGCAGTACTTC
CASSPQGAPYEQYF
>TRBV6-1|TRBJ1-5|-|many
TGTGCCAGCAGTGACCAAGGGACCGTCAATCAGCCCCAGCATTTT
CASSDQGTVNQPQHF
>TRBV6-1|TRBJ2-7|TRBD1|-
TGTGCCAGCGCCGGGACAGGTACCCCCGAGCAGTACTTC
CASAGTGTPEQYF
>TRBV19|TRBJ2-2|-|few
TGTGCCAGTAGTATTGGCCAGCCCGGGGAGCTGTTTTTT
CASSIGQPGELFF
>TRBV12-3/TRBV12-4|TRBJ2-2|-|-
TGTGCCAGCAGTTTAATTTTGCAGAACACCGGGGAGCTGTTTTTT
CASSLILQNTGELFF
>TRBV12-3/TRBV12-4|TRBJ1-2|-|-
TGTGCCAGCAATGGTGACACAAACTATGGCTTCACCTTC
CASNGDTNYGFTF